The 25 T cell receptor beta chains reported below all come from one sample, sequenced in a study of a mutant IDH1 vaccine in newly diagnosed glioma. The sample's time point: baseline, week 1 (first vaccination visit). The treatment here: pre-vaccination baseline after standard-of-care therapy. The table came from immunoSEQ multiplex PCR; TCRdb's copy has only in-frame clones and leaves some out. The sample records nearly 70,000 clones, 60% to 85% being singletons. Sequences were derived from PBMCs, sampled from a glioma patient treated with radiotherapy, temozolomide or both. These receptors all come from a man in his fifties or sixties with glioma.

The J gene is TRBJ2-7, the V gene TRBV10-3; D is unresolved. With 7 bases removed from V and 1 base from J, the gap between germline ends came to 8 bases. Germline CDR1 and CDR2: ENHRY and SYGVKD. The CDR3 length is 12 residues. Written as DNA, the CDR3 is TGTGCCATCAAGGCTGAATCCTACGAGCAGTACTTC. Translating gives CAIKAESYEQYF.

This chain connects TRBV30 to TRBJ2-3; D remains ambiguous. Germline V lookup: CDR1 GTSNPN, CDR2 SVGIG (reference sequence). The CDR3 covers 15 residues. Deletions cut 1 base from V and 4 bases from J, with 15 bases between. The CDR3 loop is CAWSGRSGPADTQYF. The CDR3, as DNA: TGTGCCTGGAGTGGGAGAAGTGGTCCGGCAGATACGCAGTATTTT.

The rearrangement links TRBV30 to TRBJ1-5; 10 nucleotides match TRBD1. Germline CDR1 and CDR2: GTSNPN and SVGIG (reference sequence). CDR3 length: 15 amino acids. The ends lost 0 bases at V and 6 bases at J; junction bases unmatched: 5. CDR3 loop: CAWSVRGQGFQPQHF. The CDR3 DNA follows: TGTGCCTGGAGTGTACGGGGACAGGGGTTTCAGCCCCAGCATTTT. The whole variable domain, remainder taken from reference TRBV30 and TRBJ1-5, is SQTIHQWPATLVQPVGSPLSLECTVEGTSNPNLYWYRQAAGRGLQLLFYSVGIGQISSEVPQNLSASRPQDRQFILSSKKLLLSDSGFYLCAWSVRGQGFQPQHFGDGTRLSIL.

CDR3: CASSLEQGAPDYEQYF. CDR3 nucleotide sequence: TGTGCCAGCAGCTTAGAACAAGGGGCTCCCGACTACGAGCAGTACTTC. The chain uses TRBV7-8 and TRBJ2-7, with D perhaps matching TRBD1 (5 bases). This CDR3 spans 16 amino acids. Germline V gene sequence: CDR1 SGHVS, CDR2 FQNEAQ. Trimming took 1 base from V and 3 from J, leaving 16 bases between them.

The gene calls are TRBV9 and TRBJ2-1, with D maybe TRBD1 (7 bases). CDR1 and CDR2 from the germline V gene are SGDLS and YYNGEE. V was pared by 4 bases and J by 10 bases, with 21 bases between. The CDR3 spans 15 residues. This CDR3 reads CASSPRRGLGGEQFF. The CDR3 DNA sequence: TGTGCCAGCAGCCCAAGGAGGGGGCTTGGGGGGGAGCAGTTCTTC.

J is TRBJ2-2 and V is TRBV6-1; D remains unclear. CDR3 length equals 14 residues. Germline V gives CDR1 MNHNS, CDR2 SASEGT. Trimming stripped 8 bases from V and 5 bases from J, with 15 bases between. The CDR3 coding sequence is TGTGCCAGCCTCTCAACGGTTGGGACCGGGGAGCTGTTTTTT. The encoded protein is CASLSTVGTGELFF.

The chain is built from TRBV29-1 and TRBJ1-5; perhaps TRBD1 as D (6 bases). V was clipped by 4 bases and J by 9 bases, with 22 bases between them. Germline V gene lookup returns CDR1 SQVTM and CDR2 ANQGSEA. This CDR3 has 15 amino acids. The CDR3 coding sequence is TGCAGCGTTGGCCCAAGAAACAGGGAAGAAGGGCCCCAGCATTTT. This encodes CSVGPRNREEGPQHF.

This chain uses TRBV4-2 with TRBJ2-3, with unresolved D. With 0 bases removed from V and 5 bases from J, the gap between germline ends came to 12 bases. The CDR3 sequence is 15 residues long. The germline CDR1 and CDR2 sequences are LGHNA and YNFKEQ. CDR3 sequence (DNA): TGTGCCAGCAGCCAAGATCCAACGGAGCGAGATACGCAGTATTTT. Its protein is CASSQDPTERDTQYF.

The chain uses TRBV2 and TRBJ2-7; TRBD1 aligns across 11 bases. Germline trimming cut 4 bases from V and 5 bases from J; bases unmatched to any gene: 4. The germline CDR1 and CDR2 sequences are SNHLY and FYNNEI. The CDR3 runs 14 residues. The CDR3 DNA follows: TGTGCCAGCAGTGGACCGGGACAGGGGGACGAGCAGTACTTC. It specifies CASSGPGQGDEQYF. The variable domain in full, completed from reference TRBV2 and TRBJ2-7, reads EPEVTQTPSHQVTQMGQEVILRCVPISNHLYFYWYRQILGQKVEFLVSFYNNEISEKSEIFDDQFSVERPDGSNFTLKIRSTKLEDSAMYFCASSGPGQGDEQYFGPGTRLTVT.

The chain couples TRBV9 to TRBJ1-1; 7 positions agree with TRBD1. Germline loops: CDR1 SGDLS, CDR2 YYNGEE. The CDR3 is 14 residues long. V shed 2 bases, J shed 2 bases, and the junction held 3 bases outside the gene matches. The DNA for the CDR3 is TGTGCCAGCAGCGTGGGGACAGCTAACACTGAAGCTTTCTTT. This codes for CASSVGTANTEAFF.

The CDR3 sequence is CASSEVQGVRTEAFF. CDR3 coding DNA: TGTGCCAGCAGTGAAGTCCAGGGGGTGAGGACTGAAGCTTTCTTT. The gene calls are TRBV2 and TRBJ1-1; 7 nucleotides line up with TRBD1. Germline CDR1 SNHLY, CDR2 FYNNEI. Losses at the gene ends were 1 base for V and 5 bases for J; bases not matched to a gene: 7. This CDR3 is built from 15 residues.

V and J are TRBV29-1 and TRBJ2-7, with D hard to call. The germline CDR1 and CDR2 sequences are SQVTM and ANQGSEA. V was cut by 6 bases and J by 0 bases, with 15 bases left in between. The CDR3 loop spans 14 amino acids. As DNA, the CDR3 is TGCAGCGTCCTGACACCACCTCACTCCTACGAGCAGTACTTC. It specifies CSVLTPPHSYEQYF.

This clone came up once. The genes are TRBV4-1 and TRBJ2-5, with D perhaps being TRBD1 or TRBD2 (6 bases each). V lost 1 base and J lost 5, with 20 bases in between. Germline-derived CDR1 and CDR2 are MGHRA and YSYEKL. This CDR3 contains 17 residues. The DNA of the CDR3 is TGCGCCAGCAGCCAAGGTCGGGGTAGGGGGGTCGGGGAGACCCAGTACTTC. Translation gives CASSQGRGRGVGETQYF.

The gene calls are TRBV5-1 and TRBJ1-1; maybe TRBD1 (5 bases). Per the germline V gene, CDR1 is SGHRS and CDR2 is YFSETQ. Trimming took 4 bases from V and 4 from J, leaving 14 bases between them. The CDR3 is made up of 14 amino acids. The CDR3 coding sequence is TGCGCCAGCAGCCTACAGGCTTTTGGCACTGAAGCTTTCTTT. As protein: CASSLQAFGTEAFF.

This clone was counted only a few times. The rearrangement joins TRBV7-3 to TRBJ2-2; 7 nucleotides line up with TRBD2. Per the germline V gene, CDR1 is SGHTA and CDR2 is FQGTGA. V shed 4 bases and J 0 bases; nucleotides not matched to a gene: 2. This CDR3 spans 15 amino acids. DNA of the CDR3: TGTGCCAGCAGCTCTGGACTAGCGAACACCGGGGAGCTGTTTTTT. Protein: CASSSGLANTGELFF.

This clone was seen many times. The CDR3 spells CASSILGGGPREQYF. The CDR3 DNA reads TGTGCCAGCAGCATATTGGGAGGGGGGCCGCGAGAGCAGTACTTC. The J gene is TRBJ2-7, the V gene TRBV14; the D gene is possibly TRBD2 (7 bases). The germline V and J ends were trimmed by 5 bases and 7 bases, with 21 bases remaining between them. Germline-derived CDR1 and CDR2 are SGHDN and FVKESK. The CDR3 is 15 residues long.

This clone was detected only once. The chain links TRBV18 to TRBJ1-2, with TRBD1 identical over 7 bases. Trimming at V came to 2 bases and at J to 2 bases, leaving 5 bases not matched to a gene. There are 15 residues in the CDR3. Germline V gene lookup returns CDR1 KGHSH and CDR2 LQKENI. In DNA, the CDR3 is TGTGCCAGCTCACCAGGGGCGACAGGGAACTATGGCTACACCTTC. Protein sequence: CASSPGATGNYGYTF. Full variable domain (remainder filled in from reference TRBV18 and TRBJ1-2): NAGVMQNPRHLVRRRGQEARLRCSPMKGHSHVYWYRQLPEEGLKFMVYLQKENIIDESGMPKERFSAEFPKEGPSILRIQQVVRGDSAAYFCASSPGATGNYGYTFGSGTRLTVV.

The J gene is TRBJ2-2, the V gene TRBV29-1, with no clear D. V lost 2 bases, J lost 8 bases, and 6 bases lay in between. This CDR3 region has 11 residues. CDR1 is SQVTM, CDR2 ANQGSEA, per germline. CDR3: CSVEKAGELFF. In nucleotides, the CDR3 is TGCAGCGTTGAAAAAGCTGGGGAGCTGTTTTTT.

The chain links TRBV14 to TRBJ2-3; D possibly matches TRBD1 or TRBD2 (6 bases each). Germline-derived CDR1 and CDR2 are SGHDN and FVKESK. Between the trimmed V and J ends, which lost 2 bases and 5 bases, there was a span of 11 bases. The CDR3 covers 14 residues. This CDR3 reads CASSQSGAGDTQYF. The CDR3 DNA reads as TGTGCCAGCAGCCAATCGGGGGCGGGAGATACGCAGTATTTT.

This sequence joins TRBV5-1 and TRBJ2-1; maybe TRBD2 (6 bases). The CDR3 runs 15 residues. With 4 bases removed from V and 4 bases from J, the gap between germline ends came to 15 bases. Germline V gene data show CDR1 as SGHRS and CDR2 as YFSETQ. CDR3 in amino acids: CASSPWDLSYNEQFF. In DNA, the CDR3 is TGCGCCAGCAGCCCTTGGGACTTATCGTACAATGAGCAGTTCTTC.

The rearrangement joins TRBV4-3 to TRBJ2-2; no clear D gene. Per the germline V gene, CDR1 is LGHNA and CDR2 is YSLEER. Trimming took 0 bases from V and 7 from J, leaving 6 bases between them. CDR3 length: 13 residues. The CDR3 DNA reads as TGCGCCAGCAGCCAAGATCGGCGCGGGGAGCTGTTTTTT. Translation gives CASSQDRRGELFF.

This rearrangement joins TRBV20-1 to TRBJ2-7, with D hard to call. V gave up 7 bases and J gave up 7 bases, with 14 bases separating them. The CDR3 covers 11 residues. Germline lookup yields CDR1 DFQATT and CDR2 SNEGSKA (reference sequence). CDR3 protein: CSVADWSEQYF. CDR3 nucleotide sequence: TGCAGTGTCGCCGACTGGAGTGAGCAGTACTTC.

As concerns this clone: Other DNA sequences of this sample code for an identical CDR3. The chain joins TRBV7-3 to TRBJ2-2, with D maybe TRBD1 (6 bases). Germline V CDR1 and CDR2: SGHTA, FQGTGA. This CDR3 is built from 13 residues. V lost 5 bases to trimming and J lost 5 bases, with 9 bases between them. CDR3: CASSLQGTGELFF. The DNA of the CDR3 is TGTGCCAGCAGCCTCCAGGGGACCGGGGAGCTGTTTTTT.

The CDR3 DNA reads TGTGCCAGTAGTATAGGAGGGGCTAGCAATCAGCCCCAGCATTTT. This codes for CASSIGGASNQPQHF. This rearrangement joins TRBV19 to TRBJ1-5; possible D gene TRBD1, 5 bases. Per the germline V gene, CDR1 is LNHDA and CDR2 is SQIVND (reference sequence). The CDR3 loop spans 15 amino acids. The ends were cut back, 1 base at V and 0 bases at J, with 7 bases in the middle.

This chain joins TRBV5-1 and TRBJ1-1; D gene unclear. Germline V gene data show CDR1 as SGHRS and CDR2 as YFSETQ. The CDR3 length is 15 residues. Trimming left V 1 base short and J 0 bases short, with 10 bases between. The CDR3 loop is CASSLTGQLNTEAFF. CDR3 nucleotide sequence: TGCGCCAGCAGCTTGACCGGCCAGCTGAACACTGAAGCTTTCTTT.